The 32 T cell receptor beta chains below were found in one sample sequenced in a study of blood T cell repertoires in COVID-19. TCRdb keeps only in-frame clones here, not all; method: immunoSEQ multiplex PCR. The sample yields 30,000 to 35,000 clones, less than 80% seen once. Sample: peripheral blood. The receptors originated from an elderly man with acute or convalescent COVID-19.

The chain joins TRBV28 to TRBJ1-2; TRBD1 might be the D (5 bases). V was shortened by 6 bases and J by 7 bases, with 12 bases between the two germline ends. The CDR3 has 12 amino acids. The V gene's germline CDR1 is MDHEN and CDR2 SYDVKM. CDR3 DNA: TGTGCCAGCAGCGGGAGGGACCTTGGCTACACCTTC. Its translation is CASSGRDLGYTF.

The chain uses TRBV6-4 and TRBJ1-5; D perhaps matches TRBD1 (5 bases). The germline gives CDR1 MRHNA, CDR2 SNTAGT. The CDR3 contains 15 residues. The V gene lost 0 bases and the J gene lost 5 bases, with 11 bases spanning the gap. Written as DNA, the CDR3 is TGTGCCAGCAGTGACTCGAGCAGGGCCCATCAGCCCCAGCATTTT. Its protein product is CASSDSSRAHQPQHF.

This chain links TRBV5-8 with TRBJ1-2; D is uncertain. Germline assignment: CDR1 SGHTS and CDR2 YDEGEE. Trimming removed 0 bases at V and 4 bases at J, with 13 bases between. The CDR3 contains 15 residues. This chain's CDR3 is CASSLVGSSFYGYTF. The CDR3 coding sequence is TGTGCCAGCAGCTTGGTGGGGAGCTCGTTCTATGGCTACACCTTC. Filled out from reference TRBV5-8 and TRBJ1-2, the complete variable domain reads EAGVTQSPTHLIKTRGQQATLRCSPISGHTSVYWYQQALGLGLQFLLWYDEGEERNRGNFPPRFSGRQFPNYSSELNVNALELEDSALYLCASSLVGSSFYGYTFGSGTRLTVV.

The J gene is TRBJ2-3, the V gene TRBV6-4; 7 bases agree with TRBD1. Trimming at V came to 2 bases and at J to 2 bases, leaving 7 bases not matched to a gene. CDR1 MRHNA and CDR2 SNTAGT come from the germline V gene. This CDR3 is 16 amino acids long. The CDR3 sequence: CASSDPRGKFTDTQYF. The CDR3 DNA reads as TGTGCCAGCAGTGACCCCAGGGGGAAATTCACAGATACGCAGTATTTT.

The J gene is TRBJ1-5, the V gene TRBV19, with 9 bases fitting TRBD1. CDR3 length: 16 amino acids. V was clipped by 5 bases and J by 2 bases; unmatched bases: 7. The V gene's germline CDR1 is LNHDA and CDR2 SQIVND (reference sequence). CDR3 sequence: CASSGTGGMGNQPQHF. CDR3 coding DNA: TGTGCCAGTAGTGGAACAGGGGGCATGGGCAATCAGCCCCAGCATTTT.

The gene calls are TRBV2 and TRBJ1-5; 7 nucleotides line up with TRBD1. Germline V gene data show CDR1 as SNHLY and CDR2 as FYNNEI. The CDR3 length is 13 residues. V was pared by 6 bases and J by 9 bases, with 8 bases of the junction left unmatched. This chain's CDR3 is CASSAPGGPPQHF. CDR3 sequence (DNA): TGTGCCAGCAGCGCCCCAGGGGGACCGCCCCAGCATTTT.

This sequence joins TRBV7-9 and TRBJ1-1, with no clear D. The length of the CDR3 is 11 residues. Deletions cut 4 bases from V and 7 bases from J, with 7 bases between. Germline values: CDR1 SEHNR, CDR2 FQNEAQ (reference sequence). The CDR3 sequence: CASSSVLEAFF. DNA of the CDR3: TGTGCCAGCAGCTCAGTCCTTGAAGCTTTCTTT.

V gene TRBV19 combines with J gene TRBJ2-1; D is uncertain. Germline V gene sequence: CDR1 LNHDA, CDR2 SQIVND (reference sequence). Trimming left V 4 bases short and J 6 bases short, with 7 bases between. This CDR3 spans 12 amino acids. CDR3 nucleotides: TGTGCCAGTAGTACCCTAGGCAATGAGCAGTTCTTC. Translating gives CASSTLGNEQFF.

V is TRBV6-5 and J is TRBJ1-2, with D uncertain. The CDR3 runs to 14 residues. V was cut by 6 bases and J by 10 bases, with 21 bases left in between. The germline V gene has CDR1 MNHEY and CDR2 SVGAGI. The CDR3 here is CASSSWAGTTYYTF. The CDR3 DNA is TGTGCCAGCAGCTCCTGGGCAGGTACCACATACTACACCTTC.

The gene calls are TRBV19 and TRBJ2-5; D remains unclear. V was trimmed by 3 bases and J by 2 bases, leaving 10 bases between them. The CDR3 sequence is 14 residues long. Germline-derived CDR1 and CDR2 are LNHDA and SQIVND (reference sequence). The CDR3 loop reads CASSIGLIQETQYF. Written as DNA, the CDR3 is TGTGCCAGTAGTATCGGTTTAATTCAAGAGACCCAGTACTTC.

This chain uses TRBV10-3 with TRBJ2-3; 10 bases map to TRBD2. With 10 bases clipped from V and 1 base from J, the junction kept 14 bases outside the gene matches. This CDR3 is 17 amino acids long. CDR1 and CDR2 from the germline V gene are ENHRY and SYGVKD. This chain's CDR3 is CASHSGGLRQGTDTQYF. In DNA, the CDR3 is TGTGCCAGCCATAGCGGGGGGCTCCGCCAGGGCACAGATACGCAGTATTTT.

The table lists this clone with a count of one. The sample contains more than one DNA sequence encoding this CDR3. CDR3 region: CASSSATGQVYGYTF. The CDR3 DNA reads TGCGCCAGCAGCTCTGCAACAGGGCAGGTGTATGGCTACACCTTC. The chain employs TRBV5-1 and TRBJ1-2, with a tentative D call TRBD1 (6 bases). Trimming shortened V by 3 bases and J by 5 bases, and 17 bases separated the two germline ends. The CDR3 has 15 amino acids. CDR1 is SGHRS and CDR2 is YFSETQ in the germline V gene.

The rearrangement uses TRBV5-1 and TRBJ1-6, with a weak D call TRBD1 (5 bases). Germline assignment: CDR1 SGHRS and CDR2 YFSETQ. V was trimmed by 0 bases and J by 6 bases, leaving 10 bases between them. This CDR3 is 15 amino acids long. The CDR3 protein is CASSLDARANSPLHF. DNA of the CDR3: TGCGCCAGCAGCTTGGACGCCAGGGCTAATTCACCCCTCCACTTT.

This clone appeared a few times. CDR3: CASSVGASHTEAFF. CDR3 DNA sequence: TGTGCCAGCAGCGTAGGCGCCTCCCACACTGAAGCTTTCTTT. The rearrangement uses TRBV9 and TRBJ1-1, with unresolved D. The germline V gene encodes CDR1 SGDLS and CDR2 YYNGEE. V lost 0 bases, J lost 3 bases, and 9 bases lay in between. This CDR3 comprises 14 residues.

Comment on this clone: A junction boundary mismatches the germline segment, possibly from a read error. The chain couples TRBV7-7 to TRBJ2-1; 13 bases are a match to TRBD2. The CDR3 loop spans 18 amino acids. CDR1 and CDR2 (germline): SSHAT, FNYEAQ (reference sequence). DNA for the CDR3: TGTGCTAGCAGCAAAATTCCCGGGACTAGCGGGAAGACCAATGAGCAGTTCTTC. Amino acids: CASSKIPGTSGKTNEQFF.

This sequence joins TRBV27 and TRBJ2-2, with 10 bases identical to TRBD1. Per the germline V gene, CDR1 is MNHEY and CDR2 is SMNVEV (reference sequence). Trimming at V came to 5 bases and at J to 7 bases, leaving 10 bases not matched to a gene. The length of the CDR3 is 16 residues. Here the CDR3 reads CASSPTGQGRVGELFF. The DNA for the CDR3 is TGTGCCAGCAGTCCCACGGGACAGGGGAGGGTCGGGGAGCTGTTTTTT.

The rearrangement joins TRBV30 to TRBJ1-4; 7 bases map to TRBD1. This CDR3 region has 15 residues. From germline, CDR1 is GTSNPN and CDR2 SVGIG (reference sequence). The J segment lost 7 bases and the V segment lost 3 bases, leaving 11 bases of the junction unmatched. The CDR3 is CAWRAARGLGEKLFF. The CDR3 DNA sequence: TGTGCCTGGAGGGCTGCCAGGGGGTTAGGTGAAAAACTGTTTTTT.

This clone was recorded once. Written as DNA, the CDR3 is TGTGCCAGTAGTGGGACACGAAATGAAAAACTGTTTTTT. Residues: CASSGTRNEKLFF. The gene calls are TRBV19 and TRBJ1-4, with D possibly matching TRBD1 (6 bases). This CDR3 has 13 amino acids. V lost 5 bases and J lost 5, with 9 bases in between. From germline, CDR1 is LNHDA and CDR2 SQIVND (reference sequence). Supplemented by reference TRBV19 and TRBJ1-4, the full variable domain reads DGGITQSPKYLFRKEGQNVTLSCEQNLNHDAMYWYRQDPGQGLRLIYYSQIVNDFQKGDIAEGYSVSREKKESFPLTVTSAQKNPTAFYLCASSGTRNEKLFFGSGTQLSVL.

This clone turned up a few times. The chain has TRBV5-6 and TRBJ1-5; 7 positions match TRBD1. The V and J ends lost 4 bases and 2 bases, in that order; junction bases with no gene match: 3. Germline-derived CDR1 and CDR2 are SGHDT and YYEEEE. The CDR3 consists of 14 residues. CDR3 nucleotide sequence: TGTGCCAGCAGCGCCACAGGGGGCAATCAGCCCCAGCATTTT. Amino acids: CASSATGGNQPQHF. Using reference TRBV5-6 and TRBJ1-5 for the parts outside the CDR3, the full variable domain is DAGVTQSPTHLIKTRGQQVTLRCSPKSGHDTVSWYQQALGQGPQFIFQYYEEEERQRGNFPDRFSGHQFPNYSSELNVNALLLGDSALYLCASSATGGNQPQHFGDGTRLSIL.

CDR3 bases: TGTGCCAGTAGTATAGACGGGTATGGCTACACCTTC. Translation gives CASSIDGYGYTF. The rearrangement links TRBV19 to TRBJ1-2; D is undetermined. This CDR3 has 12 amino acids. With 0 bases removed from V and 5 bases from J, the gap between germline ends came to 4 bases. Germline V lookup: CDR1 LNHDA, CDR2 SQIVND (reference sequence).

J is TRBJ1-2 and V is TRBV6-5; unclear D gene. Germline loops: CDR1 MNHEY, CDR2 SVGAGI. The CDR3 has 13 residues. Trimming left V 4 bases short and J 3 bases short, with 9 bases between. Here the CDR3 DNA reads TGTGCCAGCAGTTTCGAAGCGCACTATGGCTACACCTTC. Its protein product is CASSFEAHYGYTF.

The chain uses TRBV5-6 and TRBJ2-1; D perhaps matches TRBD2 (5 bases). CDR1 SGHDT and CDR2 YYEEEE come from the germline V gene. The CDR3 length is 12 residues. Between the trimmed V and J ends, which lost 5 bases and 9 bases, there was a span of 12 bases. This chain's CDR3 is CASSTNSGEQFF. The CDR3 DNA reads as TGTGCCAGCAGTACAAACAGCGGTGAGCAGTTCTTC.

V gene TRBV5-1 combines with J gene TRBJ2-5; TRBD2 aligns across 15 bases. This CDR3 has 17 amino acids. J gave up 1 base and V 4 bases, and 5 bases lay outside the gene matches. Germline CDR1 and CDR2: SGHRS and YFSETQ. DNA of the CDR3: TGCGCCAGCAGCACCGGGACTAGCGGGGGGCTCCAAGAGACCCAGTACTTC. Amino acid sequence: CASSTGTSGGLQETQYF.

This chain joins TRBV7-2 and TRBJ1-1; tentative D call: TRBD1 (6 bases). The CDR3 consists of 17 residues. Germline values: CDR1 SGHTA, CDR2 FQGNSA. V gave up 2 bases and J gave up 1 base, with 17 bases separating them. CDR3 DNA: TGTGCCAGCAGCTTAAAGGGTCAGGGGCAATCGAACACTGAAGCTTTCTTT. Protein product: CASSLKGQGQSNTEAFF. Combining the CDR3 with reference TRBV7-2 and TRBJ1-1 gives the whole variable domain GAGVSQSPSNKVTEKGKDVELRCDPISGHTALYWYRQSLGQGLEFLIYFQGNSAPDKSGLPSDRFSAERTGGSVSTLTIQRTQQEDSAVYLCASSLKGQGQSNTEAFFGQGTRLTVV.

The chain has TRBV5-1 and TRBJ2-2; D call uncertain. CDR1 is SGHRS and CDR2 is YFSETQ in the germline V gene. The length of the CDR3 is 14 residues. Trimming took off 0 bases at V and 4 bases at J, with 7 bases between the two ends. CDR3 sequence reads: CASSLVASTGELFF. In DNA, the CDR3 is TGCGCCAGCAGCTTGGTTGCGTCCACCGGGGAGCTGTTTTTT.

This chain joins TRBV19 and TRBJ2-3; D possibly corresponds to TRBD2 (6 bases). CDR1 is LNHDA and CDR2 is SQIVND in the germline V gene (reference sequence). The CDR3 is made up of 17 amino acids. V was clipped by 5 bases and J by 2 bases, with 20 bases between them. Here the CDR3 reads CASSQPLTRGYTDTQYF. CDR3 DNA sequence: TGTGCCAGTAGTCAACCCCTGACTAGAGGATACACAGATACGCAGTATTTT.

The chain uses TRBV7-6 and TRBJ2-2, with a weak D call TRBD1 (5 bases). Germline-derived CDR1 and CDR2 are SGHVS and FNYEAQ. The CDR3 contains 16 residues. The germline V and J ends were trimmed by 5 bases and 4 bases, with 17 bases remaining between them. The CDR3 coding sequence is TGTGCCAGCAGCCCGAGACAGCCCGCTAGCACCGGGGAGCTGTTTTTT. Amino acids: CASSPRQPASTGELFF.

This rearrangement joins TRBV5-4 to TRBJ1-6; 9 bases match TRBD1. The CDR3 length is 17 residues. In germline, CDR1 is SGHNT, CDR2 YYREEE (reference sequence). V shed 3 bases and J 0 bases; nucleotides not matched to a gene: 4. The chain's CDR3 is CASSSRQGGSYNSPLHF. The CDR3 nucleotides are TGTGCCAGCAGCTCCCGACAGGGGGGCTCCTATAATTCACCCCTCCACTTT. Supplemented by reference TRBV5-4 and TRBJ1-6, the full variable domain reads ETGVTQSPTHLIKTRGQQVTLRCSSQSGHNTVSWYQQALGQGPQFIFQYYREEENGRGNFPPRFSGLQFPNYSSELNVNALELDDSALYLCASSSRQGGSYNSPLHFGNGTRLTVT.

This clone was found a few times. The chain couples TRBV7-9 to TRBJ2-2, with D perhaps matching TRBD2 (6 bases). Trimming removed 4 bases at V and 6 bases at J, with 15 bases between. The CDR3 spans 15 residues. In germline, CDR1 is SEHNR, CDR2 FQNEAQ (reference sequence). DNA for the CDR3: TGTGCCAGCAGCTCGGGAGCCGGACTTCCCGGGGAGCTGTTTTTT. This translates into CASSSGAGLPGELFF.

The chain is built from TRBV10-3 and TRBJ1-3; TRBD1 agrees at 7 bases. Trimming took 6 bases from V and 1 from J; bases not matched to a gene: 6. Germline assignment: CDR1 ENHRY and CDR2 SYGVKD. The CDR3 extends over 15 amino acids. CDR3 in DNA: TGTGCCATCAGCGACAGGGATGGGTCTGGAAACACCATATATTTT. Its protein is CAISDRDGSGNTIYF.

A few counts support this clone. V and J are TRBV13 and TRBJ2-3, with D tentatively TRBD1 (5 bases). The CDR3 is 16 amino acids. The V and J ends lost 2 bases and 5 bases respectively, with 17 bases between them. The germline gives CDR1 PRHDT, CDR2 FYEKMQ (reference sequence). The CDR3: CASSLTEGAIKDTQYF. CDR3 DNA: TGTGCCAGCAGCTTAACAGAAGGGGCCATCAAAGATACGCAGTATTTT.

The rearrangement joins TRBV11-2 to TRBJ1-6; D remains ambiguous. Trimming left V 5 bases short and J 9 bases short, with 20 bases between. Germline V gives CDR1 SGHAT, CDR2 FQNNGV. The CDR3 is 16 residues long. Here the CDR3 DNA reads TGTGCCAGCAGCCCAAATCAGTGGTACGTGATTTCACCCCTCCACTTT. Translating it yields CASSPNQWYVISPLHF.